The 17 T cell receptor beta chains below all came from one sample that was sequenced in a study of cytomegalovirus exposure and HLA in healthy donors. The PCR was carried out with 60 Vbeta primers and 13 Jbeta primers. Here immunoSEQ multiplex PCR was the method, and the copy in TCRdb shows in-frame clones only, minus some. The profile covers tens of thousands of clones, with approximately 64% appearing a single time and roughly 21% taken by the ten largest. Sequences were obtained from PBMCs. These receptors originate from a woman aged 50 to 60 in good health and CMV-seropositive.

The CDR3 region is CASSMRDPGEQYF. CDR3 coding DNA: TGTGCCAGCAGCATGCGGGACCCAGGCGAGCAGTACTTC. This chain links TRBV6-5 with TRBJ2-7; maybe TRBD2 (6 bases). Germline V gives CDR1 MNHEY, CDR2 SVGAGI. Trimming stripped 6 bases from V and 6 bases from J, with 15 bases between. The CDR3 has 13 amino acids.

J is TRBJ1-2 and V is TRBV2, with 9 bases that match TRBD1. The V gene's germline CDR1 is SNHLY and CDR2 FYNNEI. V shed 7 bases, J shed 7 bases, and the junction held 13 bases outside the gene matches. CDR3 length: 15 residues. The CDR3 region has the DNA TGTGCCAGCACCTCACAGGGGGCCGAGGTAACTGGCTACACCTTC. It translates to CASTSQGAEVTGYTF.

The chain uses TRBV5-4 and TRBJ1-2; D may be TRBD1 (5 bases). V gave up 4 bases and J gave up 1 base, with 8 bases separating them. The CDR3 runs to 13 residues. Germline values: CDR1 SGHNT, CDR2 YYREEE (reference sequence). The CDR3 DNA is TGTGCCAGCAGCCGAGACAGTAACTATGGCTACACCTTC. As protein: CASSRDSNYGYTF.

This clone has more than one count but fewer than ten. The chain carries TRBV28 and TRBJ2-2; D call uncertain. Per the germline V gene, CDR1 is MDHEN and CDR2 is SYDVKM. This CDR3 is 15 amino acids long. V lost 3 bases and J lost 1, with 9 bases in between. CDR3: CASSFKAGNTGELFF. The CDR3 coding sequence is TGTGCCAGCAGTTTTAAGGCAGGGAACACCGGGGAGCTGTTTTTT. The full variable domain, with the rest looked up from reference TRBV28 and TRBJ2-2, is DVKVTQSSRYLVKRTGEKVFLECVQDMDHENMFWYRQDPGLGLRLIYFSYDVKMKEKGDIPEGYSVSREKKERFSLILESASTNQTSMYLCASSFKAGNTGELFFGEGSRLTVL.

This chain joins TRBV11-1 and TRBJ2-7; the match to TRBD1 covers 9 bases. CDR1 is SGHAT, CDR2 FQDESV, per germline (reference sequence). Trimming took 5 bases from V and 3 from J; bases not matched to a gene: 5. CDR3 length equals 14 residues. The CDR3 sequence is CASSPRDRVYEQYF. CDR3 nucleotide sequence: TGTGCCAGCAGCCCCCGGGACAGGGTCTACGAGCAGTACTTC.

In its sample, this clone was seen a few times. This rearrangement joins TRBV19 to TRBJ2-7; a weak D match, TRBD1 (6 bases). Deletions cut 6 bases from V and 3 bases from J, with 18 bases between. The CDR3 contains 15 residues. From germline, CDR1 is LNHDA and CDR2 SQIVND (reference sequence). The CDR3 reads CASSPRGWGLYEQYF. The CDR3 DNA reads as TGTGCCAGTAGCCCCCGAGGCTGGGGGCTCTACGAGCAGTACTTC. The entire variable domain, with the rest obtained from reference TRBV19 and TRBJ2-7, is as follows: DGGITQSPKYLFRKEGQNVTLSCEQNLNHDAMYWYRQDPGQGLRLIYYSQIVNDFQKGDIAEGYSVSREKKESFPLTVTSAQKNPTAFYLCASSPRGWGLYEQYFGPGTRLTVT.

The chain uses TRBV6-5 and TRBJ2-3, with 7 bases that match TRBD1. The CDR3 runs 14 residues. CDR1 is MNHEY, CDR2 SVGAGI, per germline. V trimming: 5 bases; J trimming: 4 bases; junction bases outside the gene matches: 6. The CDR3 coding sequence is TGTGCCAGCAGTAGGGGGCTAGTGGCAGATACGCAGTATTTT. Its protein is CASSRGLVADTQYF.

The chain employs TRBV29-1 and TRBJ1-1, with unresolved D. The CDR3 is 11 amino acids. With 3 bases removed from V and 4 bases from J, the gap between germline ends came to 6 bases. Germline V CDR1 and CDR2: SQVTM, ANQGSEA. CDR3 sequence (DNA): TGCAGCGTTGAGGGCGTCACTGAAGCTTTCTTT. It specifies CSVEGVTEAFF.

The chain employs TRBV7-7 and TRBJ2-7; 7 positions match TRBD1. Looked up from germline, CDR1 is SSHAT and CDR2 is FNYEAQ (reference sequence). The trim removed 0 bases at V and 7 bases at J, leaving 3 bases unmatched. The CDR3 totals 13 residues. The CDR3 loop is CASSLATGREQYF. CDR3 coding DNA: TGTGCCAGCAGCTTAGCGACAGGGCGTGAGCAGTACTTC.

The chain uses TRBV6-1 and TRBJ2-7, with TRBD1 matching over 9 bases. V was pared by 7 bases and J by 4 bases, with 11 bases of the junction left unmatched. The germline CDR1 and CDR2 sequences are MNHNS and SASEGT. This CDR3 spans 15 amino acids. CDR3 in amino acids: CASTATETGGYEQYF. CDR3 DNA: TGTGCCAGCACCGCGACCGAGACAGGGGGTTACGAGCAGTACTTC.

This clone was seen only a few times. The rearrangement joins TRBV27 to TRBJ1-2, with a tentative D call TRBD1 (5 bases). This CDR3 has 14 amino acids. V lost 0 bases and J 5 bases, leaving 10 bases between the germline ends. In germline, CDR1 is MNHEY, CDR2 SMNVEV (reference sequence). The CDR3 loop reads CASSLSWQGYGYTF. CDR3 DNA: TGTGCCAGCAGTTTATCGTGGCAGGGATATGGCTACACCTTC.

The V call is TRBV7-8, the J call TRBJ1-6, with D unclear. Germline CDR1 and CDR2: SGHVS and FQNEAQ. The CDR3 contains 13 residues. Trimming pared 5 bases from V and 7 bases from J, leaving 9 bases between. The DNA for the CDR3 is TGTGCCAGCAGCGGGGAGGTGAATTCACCCCTCCACTTT. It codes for CASSGEVNSPLHF.

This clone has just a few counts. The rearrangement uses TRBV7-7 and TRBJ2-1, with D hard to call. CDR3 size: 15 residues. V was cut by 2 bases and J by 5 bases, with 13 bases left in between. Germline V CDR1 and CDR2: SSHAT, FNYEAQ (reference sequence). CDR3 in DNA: TGTGCCAGCAGCTTATTTCCAGGATGGGACAATGAGCAGTTCTTC. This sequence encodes CASSLFPGWDNEQFF. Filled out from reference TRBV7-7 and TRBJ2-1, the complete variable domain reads GAGVSQSPRYKVTKRGQDVTLRCDPISSHATLYWYQQALGQGPEFLTYFNYEAQPDKSGLPSDRFSAERPEGSISTLTIQRTEQRDSAMYRCASSLFPGWDNEQFFGPGTRLTVL.

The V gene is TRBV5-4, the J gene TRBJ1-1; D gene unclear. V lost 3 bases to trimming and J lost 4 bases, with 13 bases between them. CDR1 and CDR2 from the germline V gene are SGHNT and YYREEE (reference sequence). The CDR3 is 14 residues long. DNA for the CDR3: TGTGCCAGCAGCTGGGTTCCAGGTCCCACTGAAGCTTTCTTT. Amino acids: CASSWVPGPTEAFF.

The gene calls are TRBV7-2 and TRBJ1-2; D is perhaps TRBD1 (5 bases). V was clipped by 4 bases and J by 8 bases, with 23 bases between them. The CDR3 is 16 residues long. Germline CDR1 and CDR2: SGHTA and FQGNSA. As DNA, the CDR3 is TGTGCCAGCAGCTATCCCCCGACAGTACAGGCTTACGGCTACACCTTC. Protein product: CASSYPPTVQAYGYTF.

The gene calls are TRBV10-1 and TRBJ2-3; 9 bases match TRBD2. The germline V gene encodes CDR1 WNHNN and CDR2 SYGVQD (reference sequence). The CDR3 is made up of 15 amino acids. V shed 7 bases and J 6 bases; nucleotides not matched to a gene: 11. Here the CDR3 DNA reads TGCGCCAGCACCGAAGGTAGCGGGGGTCTGGATACGCAGTATTTT. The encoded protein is CASTEGSGGLDTQYF.

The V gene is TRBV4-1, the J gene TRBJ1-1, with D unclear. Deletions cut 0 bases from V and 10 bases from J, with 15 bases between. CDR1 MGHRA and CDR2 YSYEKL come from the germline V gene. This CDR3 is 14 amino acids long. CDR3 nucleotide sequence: TGCGCCAGCAGCCAAGATGGCCAGGCCTTGGGAGCTTTCTTT. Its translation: CASSQDGQALGAFF.